The 18 T cell receptor beta chains given below trace back to one sample, sequenced in a study of cytomegalovirus exposure and HLA in healthy donors. The primer mix had 60 Vbeta and 13 Jbeta primers. Repertoires were generated with immunoSEQ multiplex PCR, while TCRdb's copy carries only in-frame clones and drops some. The data hold some 140,000 clones, with around 78% observed a single time. The material sequenced was PBMCs. Receptor source: a female donor in good health and CMV-seropositive.

The chain uses TRBV5-1 and TRBJ2-1; maybe TRBD2 (6 bases). CDR1 is SGHRS and CDR2 is YFSETQ in the germline V gene. The CDR3 is 14 amino acids. The V end was cut by 4 bases, the J end by 8 bases, with 16 bases between. CDR3 residues: CASSRRGGLDEQFF. The CDR3 DNA is TGCGCCAGCAGCCGGAGGGGTGGGTTGGATGAGCAGTTCTTC.

V gene TRBV30 combines with J gene TRBJ1-6, with D possibly being TRBD1 (6 bases). CDR1 and CDR2 (germline): GTSNPN, SVGIG (reference sequence). V lost 5 bases and J 7 bases, leaving 18 bases between the germline ends. This CDR3 is 15 amino acids long. The CDR3 bases are TGTGCCTGGTCCCTCGGGGGGGCCGGGAATTCACCCCTCCACTTT. Its translation: CAWSLGGAGNSPLHF.

This clone was observed a single time. The J gene is TRBJ2-7, the V gene TRBV28; D possibly corresponds to TRBD1 (7 bases). Germline-derived CDR1 and CDR2 are MDHEN and SYDVKM. V was cut by 6 bases and J by 0 bases, with 15 bases left in between. This CDR3 is 15 amino acids long. CDR3 sequence: CASRRQGGGSYEQYF. The CDR3 DNA is TGTGCCAGCAGGAGACAGGGAGGAGGCTCCTACGAGCAGTACTTC.

The rearrangement joins TRBV5-1 to TRBJ2-1; 8 bases map to TRBD2. The germline V gene has CDR1 SGHRS and CDR2 YFSETQ. The V and J ends lost 5 bases and 6 bases, in that order; junction bases with no gene match: 4. The CDR3 contains 13 residues. CDR3 region: CASRLSGGNEQFF. As DNA, the CDR3 is TGCGCCAGCAGACTCAGCGGGGGCAATGAGCAGTTCTTC. Drawing the rest from reference TRBV5-1 and TRBJ2-1, the complete variable domain is KAGVTQTPRYLIKTRGQQVTLSCSPISGHRSVSWYQQTPGQGLQFLFEYFSETQRNKGNFPGRFSGRQFSNSRSEMNVSTLELGDSALYLCASRLSGGNEQFFGPGTRLTVL.

The CDR3 reads CAISDPKGAGGLNEQFF. The CDR3 DNA reads as TGTGCCATCAGTGACCCAAAGGGGGCGGGGGGGCTCAATGAGCAGTTCTTC. The chain uses TRBV10-3 and TRBJ2-1; 9 positions agree with TRBD2. The ends lost 3 bases at V and 6 bases at J; junction bases unmatched: 12. Germline V CDR1 and CDR2: ENHRY, SYGVKD. This CDR3 contains 17 residues.

The CDR3 DNA reads TGTGCCAGCAGCTCCTCAGGGGATCTCTCCTACAATGAGCAGTTCTTC. Its translation: CASSSSGDLSYNEQFF. J is TRBJ2-1 and V is TRBV7-2; a weak D match, TRBD1 (6 bases). Trimming pared 4 bases from V and 0 bases from J, leaving 13 bases between. Germline V gene data show CDR1 as SGHTA and CDR2 as FQGNSA. This CDR3 region has 16 residues.

This clone has a handful of counts. The chain uses TRBV18 and TRBJ2-2, with D possibly matching TRBD1 (6 bases). V lost 4 bases and J lost 3, with 12 bases in between. Germline V gene lookup returns CDR1 KGHSH and CDR2 LQKENI. This CDR3 is 15 amino acids long. The CDR3 coding sequence is TGTGCCAGCTCACTCGGGACACAAGACACCGGGGAGCTGTTTTTT. It encodes CASSLGTQDTGELFF. The full variable domain, rest sourced from reference TRBV18 and TRBJ2-2, is NAGVMQNPRHLVRRRGQEARLRCSPMKGHSHVYWYRQLPEEGLKFMVYLQKENIIDESGMPKERFSAEFPKEGPSILRIQQVVRGDSAAYFCASSLGTQDTGELFFGEGSRLTVL.

V gene TRBV29-1 combines with J gene TRBJ2-3; 14 nucleotides match TRBD2. V lost 6 bases, J lost 5 bases, and 7 bases stayed unmatched. Germline assignment: CDR1 SQVTM and CDR2 ANQGSEA. The CDR3 consists of 15 residues. This chain's CDR3 is CSVRGTSGSGDTQYF. For the CDR3, the DNA is TGCAGCGTGAGGGGGACTAGCGGGAGTGGAGATACGCAGTATTTT.

The CDR3 DNA sequence: TGCGCCAGCAGCCTGGAGGGGCTCTGGACTGAAGCTTTCTTT. As protein: CASSLEGLWTEAFF. This chain connects TRBV5-1 to TRBJ1-1; TRBD1 might be the D (5 bases). This CDR3 is 14 amino acids long. Trimming pared 4 bases from V and 5 bases from J, leaving 15 bases between. Per the germline V gene, CDR1 is SGHRS and CDR2 is YFSETQ.

The chain is built from TRBV19 and TRBJ1-5; TRBD1 matches 7 bases. This CDR3 region has 16 residues. Germline trimming cut 9 bases from V and 1 base from J; bases unmatched to any gene: 12. The germline V gene has CDR1 LNHDA and CDR2 SQIVND (reference sequence). CDR3 sequence: CASRLQGQVSNQPQHF. The CDR3 coding sequence is TGTGCCAGCCGTCTACAAGGACAGGTGAGCAATCAGCCCCAGCATTTT.

This chain links TRBV10-3 with TRBJ1-1; D is undetermined. The germline V and J ends were trimmed by 4 bases and 2 bases, with 8 bases remaining between them. Looked up from germline, CDR1 is ENHRY and CDR2 is SYGVKD. The CDR3 has 13 amino acids. In DNA, the CDR3 is TGTGCCATCAGTGGAGGTGGAAACACTGAAGCTTTCTTT. Its protein is CAISGGGNTEAFF.

The chain carries TRBV27 and TRBJ2-4, with 8 bases lining up with TRBD1. V trimming: 5 bases; J trimming: 0 bases; junction bases outside the gene matches: 6. The germline V gene has CDR1 MNHEY and CDR2 SMNVEV (reference sequence). The length of the CDR3 is 16 residues. CDR3 nucleotide sequence: TGTGCCAGCAGTCCCCGGGACAGGCTAGCCAAAAACATTCAGTACTTC. Its protein product is CASSPRDRLAKNIQYF.

V and J are TRBV5-5 and TRBJ1-4, with TRBD1 matching over 8 bases. CDR1 is SGHKS, CDR2 YYEKEE, per germline (reference sequence). This CDR3 has 16 residues. V lost 4 bases and J lost 5; bases outside the gene matches: 10. CDR3 amino acids: CASSRLVGTGNEKLFF. The CDR3 nucleotides are TGTGCCAGCAGCCGCCTTGTAGGGACAGGAAATGAAAAACTGTTTTTT.

This clone was counted a few times. This sequence joins TRBV7-3 and TRBJ2-3; D not resolved. This CDR3 region has 14 residues. Germline loops: CDR1 SGHTA, CDR2 FQGTGA. V lost 1 base and J lost 4, with 9 bases in between. CDR3 nucleotides: TGTGCCAGCAGCTTAATGGGCGAGCCAGATACGCAGTATTTT. This translates into CASSLMGEPDTQYF.

The CDR3 region has the DNA TGTGCCAGCAGGCCGGGACTAGCGGGAGGGTGGAATGAGCAGTTCTTC. Protein sequence: CASRPGLAGGWNEQFF. This sequence joins TRBV9 and TRBJ2-1; TRBD2 matches 16 bases. V trimming: 5 bases; J trimming: 7 bases; junction bases outside the gene matches: 6. The CDR3 loop spans 16 amino acids. From germline, CDR1 is SGDLS and CDR2 YYNGEE.

V gene TRBV6-5 combines with J gene TRBJ1-1; weak D call: TRBD1 (5 bases). The CDR3 loop spans 13 amino acids. Between the trimmed V and J ends, which lost 8 bases and 2 bases, there was a span of 12 bases. Germline CDR1 is MNHEY and CDR2 is SVGAGI. CDR3 residues: CASSRGGNTEAFF. The CDR3 nucleotides are TGTGCCAGCTCCCGGGGGGGAAACACTGAAGCTTTCTTT.

The rearrangement uses TRBV5-1 and TRBJ1-1; weak D call: TRBD1 (5 bases). Germline lookup yields CDR1 SGHRS and CDR2 YFSETQ. This CDR3 contains 13 residues. The ends were cut back, 5 bases at V and 1 base at J, with 9 bases in the middle. CDR3 nucleotide sequence: TGCGCCAGCAGGTCACAGGAGAACACTGAAGCTTTCTTT. It is translated as CASRSQENTEAFF.

With regard to this clone: The same CDR3 arises from other DNA sequences in this sample as well. The chain uses TRBV6-5 and TRBJ1-5; maybe TRBD1 (5 bases). CDR3 length equals 13 residues. Germline CDR1 and CDR2: MNHEY and SVGAGI. V lost 3 bases and J 4 bases, leaving 7 bases between the germline ends. This chain's CDR3 is CASSYDRNQPQHF. The CDR3 DNA reads TGTGCCAGCAGTTATGACAGAAATCAGCCCCAGCATTTT.